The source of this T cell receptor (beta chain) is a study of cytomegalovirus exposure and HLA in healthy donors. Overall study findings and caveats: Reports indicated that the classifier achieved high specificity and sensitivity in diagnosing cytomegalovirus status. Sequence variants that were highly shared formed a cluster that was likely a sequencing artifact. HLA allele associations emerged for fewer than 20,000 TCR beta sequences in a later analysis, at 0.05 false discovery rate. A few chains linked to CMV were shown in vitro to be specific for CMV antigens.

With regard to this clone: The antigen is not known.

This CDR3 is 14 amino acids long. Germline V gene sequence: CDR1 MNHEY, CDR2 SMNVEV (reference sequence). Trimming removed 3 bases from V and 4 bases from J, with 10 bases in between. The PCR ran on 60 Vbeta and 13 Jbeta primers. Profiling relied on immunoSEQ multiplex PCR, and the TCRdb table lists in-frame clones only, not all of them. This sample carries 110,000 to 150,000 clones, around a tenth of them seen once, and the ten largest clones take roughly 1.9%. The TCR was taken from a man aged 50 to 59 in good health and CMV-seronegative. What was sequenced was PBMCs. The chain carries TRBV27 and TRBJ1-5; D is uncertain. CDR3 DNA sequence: TGTGCCAGCAGTTTTCTTGGGCAAAATCAGCCCCAGCATTTT. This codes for CASSFLGQNQPQHF.